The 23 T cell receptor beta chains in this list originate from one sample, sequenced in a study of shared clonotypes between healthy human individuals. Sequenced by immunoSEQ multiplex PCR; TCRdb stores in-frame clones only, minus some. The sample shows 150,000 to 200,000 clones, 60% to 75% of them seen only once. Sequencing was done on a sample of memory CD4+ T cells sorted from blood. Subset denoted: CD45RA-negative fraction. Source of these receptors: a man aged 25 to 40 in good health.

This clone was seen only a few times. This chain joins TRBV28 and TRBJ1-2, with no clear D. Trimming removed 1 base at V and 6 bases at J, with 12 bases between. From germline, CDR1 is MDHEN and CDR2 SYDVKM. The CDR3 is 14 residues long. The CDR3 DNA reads TGTGCCAGCAGTTTATTGTCAGATCGGAATGGCTACACCTTC. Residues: CASSLLSDRNGYTF.

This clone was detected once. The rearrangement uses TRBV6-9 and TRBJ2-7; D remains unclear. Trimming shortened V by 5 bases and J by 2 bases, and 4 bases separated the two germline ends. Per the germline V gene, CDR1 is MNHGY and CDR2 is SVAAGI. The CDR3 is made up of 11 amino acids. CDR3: CASSNTYEQYF. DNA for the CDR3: TGTGCCAGCAGTAACACCTACGAGCAGTACTTC.

This CDR3 reads CASSQTYSYEQYF. The CDR3 DNA follows: TGTGCCAGCAGCCAGACTTATTCCTACGAGCAGTACTTC. This chain joins TRBV11-2 and TRBJ2-7; D is undetermined. CDR3 length: 13 amino acids. The V end lost 5 bases, the J end lost 1 base, and 9 bases lay between the germline ends. Germline V gene sequence: CDR1 SGHAT, CDR2 FQNNGV.

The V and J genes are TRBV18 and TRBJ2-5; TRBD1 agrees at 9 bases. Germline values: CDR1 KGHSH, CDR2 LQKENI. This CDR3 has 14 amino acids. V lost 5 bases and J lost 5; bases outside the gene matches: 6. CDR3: CASSSDRGEETQYF. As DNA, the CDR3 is TGTGCCAGCTCATCGGACAGGGGAGAGGAGACCCAGTACTTC.

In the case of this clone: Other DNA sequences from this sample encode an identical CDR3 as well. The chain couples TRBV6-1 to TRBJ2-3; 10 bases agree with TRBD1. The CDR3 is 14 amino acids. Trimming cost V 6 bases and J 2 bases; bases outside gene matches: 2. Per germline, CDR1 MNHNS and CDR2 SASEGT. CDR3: CASSDRGPTDTQYF. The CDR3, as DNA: TGTGCCAGCAGCGACAGGGGGCCCACAGATACGCAGTATTTT.

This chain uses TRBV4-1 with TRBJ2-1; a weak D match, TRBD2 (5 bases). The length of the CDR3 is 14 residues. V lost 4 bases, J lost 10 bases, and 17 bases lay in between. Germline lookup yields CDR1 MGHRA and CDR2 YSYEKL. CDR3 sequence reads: CASSPLTTSPEQFF. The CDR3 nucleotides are TGCGCCAGCAGCCCATTGACCACTAGTCCGGAGCAGTTCTTC.

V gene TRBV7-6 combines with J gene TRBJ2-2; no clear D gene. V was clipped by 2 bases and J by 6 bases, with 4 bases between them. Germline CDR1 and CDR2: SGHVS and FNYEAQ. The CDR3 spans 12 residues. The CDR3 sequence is CASSLLAGELFF. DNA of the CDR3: TGTGCCAGCAGCTTATTGGCCGGGGAGCTGTTTTTT. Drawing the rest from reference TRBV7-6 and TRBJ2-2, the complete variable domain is GAGVSQSPRYKVTKRGQDVALRCDPISGHVSLYWYRQALGQGPEFLTYFNYEAQQDKSGLPNDRFSAERPEGSISTLTIQRTEQRDSAMYRCASSLLAGELFFGEGSRLTVL.

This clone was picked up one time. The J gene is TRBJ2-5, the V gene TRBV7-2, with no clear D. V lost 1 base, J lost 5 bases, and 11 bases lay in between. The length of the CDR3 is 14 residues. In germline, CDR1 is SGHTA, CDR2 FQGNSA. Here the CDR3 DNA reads TGTGCCAGCAGCTTAGGGTCTTCCACGGAGACCCAGTACTTC. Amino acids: CASSLGSSTETQYF. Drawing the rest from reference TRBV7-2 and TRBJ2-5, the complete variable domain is GAGVSQSPSNKVTEKGKDVELRCDPISGHTALYWYRQSLGQGLEFLIYFQGNSAPDKSGLPSDRFSAERTGGSVSTLTIQRTQQEDSAVYLCASSLGSSTETQYFGPGTRLLVL.

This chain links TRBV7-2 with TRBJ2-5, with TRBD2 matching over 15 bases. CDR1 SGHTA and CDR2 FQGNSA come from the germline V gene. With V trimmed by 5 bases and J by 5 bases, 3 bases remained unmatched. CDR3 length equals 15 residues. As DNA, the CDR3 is TGTGCCAGCAGCGCCGGACTAGCGGGAGGGGAGACCCAGTACTTC. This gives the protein CASSAGLAGGETQYF.

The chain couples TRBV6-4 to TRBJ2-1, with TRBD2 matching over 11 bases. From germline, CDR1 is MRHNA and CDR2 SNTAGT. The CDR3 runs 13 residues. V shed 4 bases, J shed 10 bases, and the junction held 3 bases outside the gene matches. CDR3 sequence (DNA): TGTGCCAGCAGTGTACTAGCGGGAGAGGAGCAGTTCTTC. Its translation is CASSVLAGEEQFF.

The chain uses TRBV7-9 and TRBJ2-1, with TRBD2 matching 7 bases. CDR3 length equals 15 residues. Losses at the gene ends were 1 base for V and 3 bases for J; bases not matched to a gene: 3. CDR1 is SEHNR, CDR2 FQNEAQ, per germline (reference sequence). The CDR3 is CASSLDGGSYNEQFF. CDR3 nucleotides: TGTGCCAGCAGCTTAGATGGCGGGAGCTACAATGAGCAGTTCTTC.

CDR3 loop: CASSDEGLNHEQFF. CDR3 sequence (DNA): TGTGCCAGCAGCGACGAGGGACTTAACCATGAGCAGTTCTTC. The V call is TRBV5-4, the J call TRBJ2-1; D is possibly TRBD2 (6 bases). The CDR3 consists of 14 residues. Trimming pared 4 bases from V and 8 bases from J, leaving 16 bases between. CDR1 is SGHNT, CDR2 YYREEE, per germline (reference sequence).

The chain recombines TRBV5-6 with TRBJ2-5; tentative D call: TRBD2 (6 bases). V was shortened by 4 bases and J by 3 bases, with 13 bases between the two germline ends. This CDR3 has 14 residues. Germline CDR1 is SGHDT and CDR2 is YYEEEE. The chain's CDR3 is CASSRRGGEETQYF. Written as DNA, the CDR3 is TGTGCCAGCAGCAGAAGGGGCGGGGAAGAGACCCAGTACTTC.

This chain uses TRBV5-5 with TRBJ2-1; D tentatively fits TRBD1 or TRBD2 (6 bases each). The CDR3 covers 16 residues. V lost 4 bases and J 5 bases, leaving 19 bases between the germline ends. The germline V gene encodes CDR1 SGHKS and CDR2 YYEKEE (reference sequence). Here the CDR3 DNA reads TGTGCCAGCAGCCACACCGGAAGGGGGAGGAACAATGAGCAGTTCTTC. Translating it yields CASSHTGRGRNNEQFF.

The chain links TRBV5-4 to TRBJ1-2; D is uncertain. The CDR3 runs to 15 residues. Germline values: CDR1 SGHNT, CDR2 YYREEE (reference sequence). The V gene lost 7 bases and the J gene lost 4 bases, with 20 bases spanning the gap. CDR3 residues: CASVSGVPETYGYTF. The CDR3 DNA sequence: TGTGCCAGCGTATCGGGCGTACCAGAGACCTATGGCTACACCTTC. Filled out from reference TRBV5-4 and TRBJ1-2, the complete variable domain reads ETGVTQSPTHLIKTRGQQVTLRCSSQSGHNTVSWYQQALGQGPQFIFQYYREEENGRGNFPPRFSGLQFPNYSSELNVNALELDDSALYLCASVSGVPETYGYTFGSGTRLTVV.

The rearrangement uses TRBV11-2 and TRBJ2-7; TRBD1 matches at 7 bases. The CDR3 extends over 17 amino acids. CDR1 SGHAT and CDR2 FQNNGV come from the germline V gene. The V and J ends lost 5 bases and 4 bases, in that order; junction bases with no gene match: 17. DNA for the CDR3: TGTGCCAGCAGCCCCCCTCTGATGAGTTCAGGGGGTTACGAGCAGTACTTC. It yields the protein CASSPPLMSSGGYEQYF.

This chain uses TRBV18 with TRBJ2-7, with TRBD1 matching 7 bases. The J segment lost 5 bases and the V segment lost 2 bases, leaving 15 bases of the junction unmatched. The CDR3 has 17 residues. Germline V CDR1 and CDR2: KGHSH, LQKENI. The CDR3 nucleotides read TGTGCCAGCTCACCAGTGACAGGGCGGCGATCCATCGACGAGCAGTACTTC. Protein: CASSPVTGRRSIDEQYF.

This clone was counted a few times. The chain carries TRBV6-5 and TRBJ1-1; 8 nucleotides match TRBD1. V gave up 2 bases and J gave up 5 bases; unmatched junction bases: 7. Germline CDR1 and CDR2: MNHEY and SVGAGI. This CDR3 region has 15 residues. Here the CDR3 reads CASSYHGRGRTEAFF. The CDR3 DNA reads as TGTGCCAGCAGTTACCACGGCAGGGGGCGGACTGAAGCTTTCTTT.

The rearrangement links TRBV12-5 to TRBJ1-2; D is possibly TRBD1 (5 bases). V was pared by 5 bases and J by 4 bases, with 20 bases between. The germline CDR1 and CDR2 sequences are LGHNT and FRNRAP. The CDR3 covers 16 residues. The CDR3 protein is CASGAGAITSAYGYTF. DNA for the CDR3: TGTGCTAGTGGTGCCGGGGCAATTACGTCGGCCTATGGCTACACCTTC.

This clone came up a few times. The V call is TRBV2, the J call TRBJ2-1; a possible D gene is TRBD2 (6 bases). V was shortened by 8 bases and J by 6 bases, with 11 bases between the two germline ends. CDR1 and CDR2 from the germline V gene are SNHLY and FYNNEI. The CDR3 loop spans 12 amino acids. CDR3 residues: CASWTGVNEQFF. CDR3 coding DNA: TGTGCCAGCTGGACGGGAGTCAATGAGCAGTTCTTC.

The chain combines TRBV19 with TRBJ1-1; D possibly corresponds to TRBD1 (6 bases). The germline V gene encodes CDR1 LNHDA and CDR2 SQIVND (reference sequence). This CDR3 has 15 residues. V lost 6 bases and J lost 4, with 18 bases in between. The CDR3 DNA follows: TGTGCCAGTAGACTTAGCAGGGGCTCGAGCACTGAAGCTTTCTTT. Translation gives CASRLSRGSSTEAFF.

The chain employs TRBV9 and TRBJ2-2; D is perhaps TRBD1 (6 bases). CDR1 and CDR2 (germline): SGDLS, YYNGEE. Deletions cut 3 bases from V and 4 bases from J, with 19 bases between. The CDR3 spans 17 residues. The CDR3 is CASSGLQGNRGTGELFF. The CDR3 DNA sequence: TGTGCCAGCAGCGGTTTACAGGGAAATAGGGGCACCGGGGAGCTGTTTTTT.

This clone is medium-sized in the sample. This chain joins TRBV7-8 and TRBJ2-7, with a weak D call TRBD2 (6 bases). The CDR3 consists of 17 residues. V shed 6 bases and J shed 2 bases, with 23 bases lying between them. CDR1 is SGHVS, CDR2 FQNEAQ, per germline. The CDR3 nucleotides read TGTGCCAGCAGTCAAACCCTCCTAGCGACTAATGCCTACGAGCAGTACTTC. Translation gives CASSQTLLATNAYEQYF. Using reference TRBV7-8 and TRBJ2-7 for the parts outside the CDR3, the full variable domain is GAGVSQSPRYKVAKRGQDVALRCDPISGHVSLFWYQQALGQGPEFLTYFQNEAQLDKSGLPSDRFFAERPEGSVSTLKIQRTQQEDSAVYLCASSQTLLATNAYEQYFGPGTRLTVT.